Listed here are 29 T cell receptor beta chains from one sample, sequenced in a study of T cell responses to AZD1222 COVID-19 vaccine. Sequencing used immunoSEQ multiplex PCR; TCRdb keeps in-frame clones, though not all of them. The table shows some 150,000 clones, with 85% to 95% occurring only once. The sample was peripheral blood, taken on day 0 of AZD1222 vaccination. The receptor set was obtained from an adult in good health.

The CDR3 region is CASSVGTSGETQYF. In nucleotides, the CDR3 is TGTGCCAGCAGCGTAGGGACTAGCGGAGAGACCCAGTACTTC. The chain couples TRBV9 to TRBJ2-5; TRBD2 matches 10 bases. The CDR3 is made up of 14 amino acids. The germline gives CDR1 SGDLS, CDR2 YYNGEE. V gave up 0 bases and J gave up 4 bases; unmatched junction bases: 0.

V is TRBV19 and J is TRBJ1-4; D is unresolved. The V end was cut by 8 bases, the J end by 0 bases, with 13 bases between. The CDR3 runs to 15 residues. Germline V gene data show CDR1 as LNHDA and CDR2 as SQIVND (reference sequence). In DNA form, the CDR3 reads TGTGCCAGTGGCGGATCCGGGACAACTAATGAAAAACTGTTTTTT. It codes for CASGGSGTTNEKLFF.

The chain has TRBV27 and TRBJ2-7; 7 bases are shared with TRBD2. This CDR3 region has 14 residues. Germline CDR1 reads MNHEY; CDR2 reads SMNVEV (reference sequence). Trimming took 4 bases from V and 4 from J; bases not matched to a gene: 7. This CDR3 reads CASSSRGSGYEQYF. The CDR3 DNA reads as TGTGCCAGCAGTTCCCGCGGGAGTGGGTACGAGCAGTACTTC.

V and J are TRBV5-4 and TRBJ2-1, with TRBD2 matching 14 bases. Germline CDR1 and CDR2: SGHNT and YYREEE (reference sequence). The V gene end was trimmed by 5 bases and the J gene end by 4 bases; junction bases not matched to a gene: 17. The CDR3 extends over 20 amino acids. CDR3 sequence: CASRTPHTGTSGSGYNEQFF. The CDR3 coding sequence is TGTGCCAGCAGGACGCCTCACACCGGGACTAGCGGGAGTGGGTACAATGAGCAGTTCTTC.

The chain recombines TRBV5-1 with TRBJ2-7; 8 nucleotides agree with TRBD1. Germline CDR1 and CDR2: SGHRS and YFSETQ. V shed 1 base, J shed 2 bases, and the junction held 5 bases outside the gene matches. The CDR3 contains 15 residues. This CDR3 reads CASSLTAGQAYEQYF. CDR3 DNA sequence: TGCGCCAGCAGCTTGACGGCGGGACAGGCCTACGAGCAGTACTTC.

CDR3 DNA sequence: TGCAGCGTTGAACGAGGGGGCTCGAACACTGAAGCTTTCTTT. As protein: CSVERGGSNTEAFF. The chain recombines TRBV29-1 with TRBJ1-1, with 7 bases matching TRBD1. CDR1 is SQVTM, CDR2 ANQGSEA, per germline. The V gene end was trimmed by 2 bases and the J gene end by 1 base; junction bases not matched to a gene: 4. CDR3 size: 14 residues.

The J gene is TRBJ2-7, the V gene TRBV5-1; D perhaps matches TRBD2 (6 bases). Germline assignment: CDR1 SGHRS and CDR2 YFSETQ. The CDR3 covers 15 residues. V was shortened by 0 bases and J by 1 base, with 11 bases between the two germline ends. Here the CDR3 DNA reads TGCGCCAGCAGCTTGGGAAGGGGACTTTCCTACGAGCAGTACTTC. Its protein product is CASSLGRGLSYEQYF.

The chain links TRBV10-2 to TRBJ1-1; 8 nucleotides align to TRBD1. J was trimmed by 13 bases and V by 2 bases; bases with no gene match: 12. The CDR3 contains 14 residues. Germline CDR1 WSHSY, CDR2 SAAADI. The CDR3 DNA is TGCGCCAGCAGTGAGCCGACAGGGGCTCTGAAGCTTTTCTTT. Encoded protein: CASSEPTGALKLFF.

The chain is built from TRBV27 and TRBJ2-2, with D possibly TRBD2 on 6 matching bases. The CDR3 contains 15 residues. Germline V gene sequence: CDR1 MNHEY, CDR2 SMNVEV (reference sequence). The germline V and J ends were trimmed by 3 bases and 0 bases, with 8 bases remaining between them. CDR3: CASSLEGPNTGELFF. DNA of the CDR3: TGTGCCAGCAGTTTGGAGGGTCCGAACACCGGGGAGCTGTTTTTT.

The V and J genes are TRBV12-3 or TRBV12-4 and TRBJ1-2, with D hard to call. The CDR3 totals 13 residues. Trimming removed 6 bases at V and 0 bases at J, with 8 bases between. The CDR3 coding sequence is TGTGCCAGCAGCCAGACCGCTAACTATGGCTACACCTTC. Its protein product is CASSQTANYGYTF.

This clone was counted a few times. This sequence joins TRBV30 and TRBJ1-6; D is possibly TRBD1 (5 bases). Germline V gene data show CDR1 as GTSNPN and CDR2 as SVGIG (reference sequence). The CDR3 spans 16 residues. The V gene lost 2 bases and the J gene lost 8 bases, with 19 bases spanning the gap. CDR3 nucleotides: TGTGCCTGGAGTAAGACGACGCAGGGAGTCTATTCACCCCTCCACTTT. This codes for CAWSKTTQGVYSPLHF.

This chain connects TRBV18 to TRBJ2-5; perhaps TRBD1 as D (6 bases). V was cut by 5 bases and J by 10 bases, with 23 bases left in between. The CDR3 has 15 residues. Germline V CDR1 and CDR2: KGHSH, LQKENI. This CDR3 reads CASSSRQAATGSQYF. CDR3 nucleotide sequence: TGTGCCAGCTCATCCAGACAGGCCGCCACGGGGAGCCAGTACTTC.

This clone has a handful of counts. The chain recombines TRBV7-4 with TRBJ1-5, with D unclear. This CDR3 is built from 11 residues. Deletions cut 5 bases from V and 8 bases from J, with 7 bases between. Germline CDR1 is SGHVT and CDR2 is SQSDAQ. CDR3 nucleotides: TGTGCCAGCAGCCCCGTTGAGCCCCAGCATTTT. This translates into CASSPVEPQHF. The variable domain in full, with the rest retrieved from reference TRBV7-4 and TRBJ1-5, is GAGVSQSPRYKVAKRGRDVALRCDSISGHVTLYWYRQTLGQGSEVLTYSQSDAQRDKSGRPSGRFSAERPERSVSTLKIQRTEQGDSAVYLCASSPVEPQHFGDGTRLSIL.

V is TRBV27 and J is TRBJ2-7; 8 positions agree with TRBD1. Losses at the gene ends were 4 bases for V and 3 bases for J; bases not matched to a gene: 8. Germline V lookup: CDR1 MNHEY, CDR2 SMNVEV (reference sequence). This CDR3 has 15 amino acids. CDR3 in DNA: TGTGCCAGCAGTTCACCGGACAGGGCCATCTACGAGCAGTACTTC. This codes for CASSSPDRAIYEQYF.

About this clone: This CDR3 is also generated by other DNA sequences in the sample. The chain combines TRBV30 with TRBJ1-5; a weak D match, TRBD1 (5 bases). With 3 bases removed from V and 1 base from J, the gap between germline ends came to 7 bases. The CDR3 is 13 residues long. Per germline, CDR1 GTSNPN and CDR2 SVGIG (reference sequence). The CDR3 reads CAWRSGSNQPQHF. DNA for the CDR3: TGTGCCTGGAGATCAGGGAGCAATCAGCCCCAGCATTTT.

Note on this clone: This same CDR3 is encoded by further DNA sequences in the sample. V usage is TRBV18 and J usage is TRBJ1-1, with D unclear. CDR1 KGHSH and CDR2 LQKENI come from the germline V gene. V lost 3 bases, J lost 0 bases, and 5 bases lay in between. There are 13 residues in the CDR3. The CDR3: CASSPGMNTEAFF. Written as DNA, the CDR3 is TGTGCCAGCTCACCCGGGATGAACACTGAAGCTTTCTTT.

For this clone: Within the sample, other DNA sequences also encode this same CDR3. The V call is TRBV2, the J call TRBJ2-7; D is uncertain. The germline V and J ends were trimmed by 6 bases and 0 bases, with 6 bases remaining between them. Germline CDR1 SNHLY, CDR2 FYNNEI. The CDR3 is made up of 12 amino acids. CDR3 in amino acids: CASSPSSYEQYF. The CDR3 DNA reads TGTGCCAGCAGCCCCAGCTCCTACGAGCAGTACTTC.

The CDR3 region is CSVEVRRGEQFF. The CDR3 bases are TGCAGCGTTGAAGTTAGGCGGGGCGAGCAGTTCTTC. The genes are TRBV29-1 and TRBJ2-1; maybe TRBD2 (6 bases). Germline assignment: CDR1 SQVTM and CDR2 ANQGSEA. The V and J ends lost 1 base and 10 bases respectively, with 11 bases between them. The CDR3 contains 12 residues.

The chain couples TRBV10-3 to TRBJ2-1, with D perhaps TRBD2 (6 bases). Trimming stripped 8 bases from V and 9 bases from J, with 20 bases between. This CDR3 contains 14 residues. The germline gives CDR1 ENHRY, CDR2 SYGVKD. The DNA for the CDR3 is TGTGCCATCTCTAACCTTGGGCGGGAAGGTGAGCAGTTCTTC. It yields the protein CAISNLGREGEQFF.

The chain recombines TRBV6-1 with TRBJ1-5; 11 bases fit TRBD1. Looked up from germline, CDR1 is MNHNS and CDR2 is SASEGT. This CDR3 spans 17 amino acids. With V trimmed by 1 base and J by 6 bases, 8 bases remained unmatched. The CDR3 sequence is CASSEGNSDRGRQPQHF. CDR3 coding DNA: TGTGCCAGCAGTGAAGGAAACTCGGACAGGGGGCGTCAGCCCCAGCATTTT.

CDR3 coding DNA: TGTGCCAGTAGTATAGGTGGGGGAGCTGGACGGTCCCAGCATTTT. Its translation: CASSIGGGAGRSQHF. The chain joins TRBV19 to TRBJ1-5; possibly TRBD1 for D (5 bases). CDR1 and CDR2 (germline): LNHDA, SQIVND (reference sequence). Deletions cut 1 base from V and 11 bases from J, with 18 bases between. The CDR3 is 15 residues long.

This rearrangement joins TRBV7-9 to TRBJ2-7; weak D call: TRBD2 (6 bases). The germline CDR1 and CDR2 sequences are SEHNR and FQNEAQ (reference sequence). This CDR3 spans 13 amino acids. The ends were cut back, 7 bases at V and 3 bases at J, with 13 bases in the middle. In DNA, the CDR3 is TGTGCCAGCACCCCGGGAGCCGGCTACGAGCAGTACTTC. Translating it yields CASTPGAGYEQYF.

Worth noting for this clone: Distinct nucleotide sequences in the sample also encode this CDR3. The chain carries TRBV5-1 and TRBJ1-4; D is perhaps TRBD1 (5 bases). Germline values: CDR1 SGHRS, CDR2 YFSETQ. V lost 0 bases and J lost 8, with 8 bases in between. This CDR3 has 13 amino acids. In nucleotides, the CDR3 is TGCGCCAGCAGCTTGGGCAGGGCGGAAAAACTGTTTTTT. As protein: CASSLGRAEKLFF.

This chain links TRBV18 with TRBJ1-5, with a tentative D call TRBD1 (6 bases). The V and J ends lost 4 bases and 4 bases respectively, with 11 bases between them. Germline CDR1 and CDR2: KGHSH and LQKENI. This CDR3 has 14 residues. The CDR3 DNA follows: TGTGCCAGCTCACGCCTGGACAGTAATCAGCCCCAGCATTTT. Residues: CASSRLDSNQPQHF.

The chain recombines TRBV6-1 with TRBJ1-5; D gene uncertain. The CDR3 consists of 13 residues. Germline V CDR1 and CDR2: MNHNS, SASEGT. V was trimmed by 2 bases and J by 3 bases, leaving 5 bases between them. Here the CDR3 DNA reads TGTGCCAGCAGTGAAAACACCAATCAGCCCCAGCATTTT. This codes for CASSENTNQPQHF.

This clone was found once. The J gene is TRBJ2-3, the V gene TRBV6-2 or TRBV6-3, with 13 bases fitting TRBD2. This CDR3 is 16 amino acids long. The V gene's germline CDR1 is MNHEY and CDR2 SVGEGT. V was clipped by 5 bases and J by 3 bases; unmatched bases: 5. The CDR3 reads CASSLGLAGATDTQYF. The CDR3 DNA is TGTGCCAGCAGTCTAGGACTAGCGGGAGCAACAGATACGCAGTATTTT.

The chain combines TRBV6-1 with TRBJ2-3; D not certain. This CDR3 contains 15 residues. V was trimmed by 2 bases and J by 2 bases, leaving 11 bases between them. Germline V gene lookup returns CDR1 MNHNS and CDR2 SASEGT. CDR3 protein: CASSEFQLYTDTQYF. CDR3 sequence (DNA): TGTGCCAGCAGTGAATTCCAGCTATACACAGATACGCAGTATTTT.

The rearrangement uses TRBV5-4 and TRBJ2-2; 9 nucleotides align to TRBD2. J gave up 2 bases and V 5 bases, and 7 bases lay outside the gene matches. The CDR3 loop spans 16 amino acids. Germline V CDR1 and CDR2: SGHNT, YYREEE (reference sequence). The CDR3 DNA is TGTGCCAGCAGACCTACTAGCGGGCTAAACACCGGGGAGCTGTTTTTT. This gives the protein CASRPTSGLNTGELFF.

This rearrangement joins TRBV19 to TRBJ1-5; 7 positions agree with TRBD1. V was pared by 9 bases and J by 5 bases, with 7 bases of the junction left unmatched. The V gene's germline CDR1 is LNHDA and CDR2 SQIVND (reference sequence). This CDR3 region has 13 residues. The CDR3 DNA follows: TGTGCCAGCGACAGGGACGGCTATCAGCCCCAGCATTTT. Protein sequence: CASDRDGYQPQHF.